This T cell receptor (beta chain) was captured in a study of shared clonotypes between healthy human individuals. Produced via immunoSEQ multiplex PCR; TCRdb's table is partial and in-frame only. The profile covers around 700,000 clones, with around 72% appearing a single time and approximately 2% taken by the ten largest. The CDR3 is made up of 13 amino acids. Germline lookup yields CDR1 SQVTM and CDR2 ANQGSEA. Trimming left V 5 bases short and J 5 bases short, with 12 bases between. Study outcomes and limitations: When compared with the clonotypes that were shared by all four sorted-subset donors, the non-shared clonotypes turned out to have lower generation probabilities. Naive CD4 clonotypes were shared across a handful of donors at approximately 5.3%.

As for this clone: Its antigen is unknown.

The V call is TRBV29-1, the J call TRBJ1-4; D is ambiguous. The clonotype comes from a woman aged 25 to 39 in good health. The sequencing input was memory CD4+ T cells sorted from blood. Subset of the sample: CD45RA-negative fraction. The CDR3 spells CSVTGEMNEKLFF. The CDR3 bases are TGCAGCGTTACCGGGGAGATGAATGAAAAACTGTTTTTT.